A single sample is the source of the 13 T cell receptor beta chains below, sequenced in a study of human T cells and chemical hapten exposure (dated by TCRdb to the early 2020s). Reading the label with the study, this specimen's time point is: patch test 1, 2 weeks after DPC sensitization. Sample treatment or condition, as interpreted from the label and publication: therapeutic diphenylcyclopropenone sensitization with weekly scalp DPC. Libraries were made using RACE. The instrument was a NextSeq 500. The raw public reads went through TCRdb reprocessing: fastp at Q25, MiXCR clone calling, in-frame beta chains kept. All rows with the same CDR3 protein become a single entry with the most common DNA and genes. A total of roughly 160,000 distinct CDR3 sequences appear in this sample, about 15% of them only once. The ten largest clones take up about 1.7% of the sample. The sequencing here drew on whole blood, taken in connection with sensitization to the hapten diphenylcyclopropenone (DPC). Receptors were obtained from a woman aged 25 to 39 with alopecia areata. Some clones in this sample may be carry-over from other donors' samples.

This clonotype has more than one count but fewer than ten. The chain has TRBV5-4 and TRBJ1-6, with TRBD1 as a possible D gene (5 bases). Per the germline V gene, CDR1 is SGHNT and CDR2 is YYREEE (reference sequence). This CDR3 has 15 amino acids. With 2 bases removed from V and 7 bases from J, the gap between germline ends came to 13 bases. The CDR3 bases are TGTGCCAGCAGCTTATACCAGGGAGGGAATTCACCCCTCCACTTT. This gives the protein CASSLYQGGNSPLHF.

This clonotype was seen a handful of times. The chain recombines TRBV28 with TRBJ1-6; D remains unclear. The germline V and J ends were trimmed by 5 bases and 7 bases, with 12 bases remaining between them. Germline V gene sequence: CDR1 MDHEN, CDR2 SYDVKM. The CDR3 length is 14 residues. CDR3 DNA: TGTGCCAGCAGTCCCGCCGTGGGAAATTCACCCCTCCACTTT. This gives the protein CASSPAVGNSPLHF.

This clonotype was counted many times. CDR3 in amino acids: CASSPSGTGYNSPLHF. CDR3 DNA sequence: TGTGCCAGCAGTCCGTCCGGGACAGGCTATAATTCACCCCTCCACTTT. The chain recombines TRBV28 with TRBJ1-6; the match to TRBD1 covers 8 bases. Per the germline V gene, CDR1 is MDHEN and CDR2 is SYDVKM. The CDR3 has 16 residues. V lost 5 bases and J lost 3; bases outside the gene matches: 6.

The table lists this clonotype with a few counts. The CDR3 nucleotides are TGTGCCAGCAGCTTACGGCCAACGGGTTCTGGGGCCAACGTCCTGACTTTC. It yields the protein CASSLRPTGSGANVLTF. J is TRBJ2-6 and V is TRBV7-8; D uncertain. The CDR3 is made up of 17 amino acids. Per the germline V gene, CDR1 is SGHVS and CDR2 is FQNEAQ. The V and J ends lost 2 bases and 1 base respectively, with 12 bases between them.

Only one count was recorded for this clonotype. The chain joins TRBV7-3 to TRBJ2-1; D could derive from TRBD1 or TRBD2 (5 bases each). The CDR3 contains 15 residues. Trimming pared 4 bases from V and 4 bases from J, leaving 14 bases between. The germline V gene encodes CDR1 SGHTA and CDR2 FQGTGA. CDR3 nucleotide sequence: TGTGCCAGCAGCTCCCGGGGCTCGACTTACAATGAGCAGTTCTTC. Residues: CASSSRGSTYNEQFF.

In its sample, this clonotype was seen many times. The chain is built from TRBV27 and TRBJ1-5; no clear D gene. Germline CDR1 is MNHEY and CDR2 is SMNVEV (reference sequence). The V gene lost 0 bases and the J gene lost 3 bases, with 3 bases spanning the gap. The CDR3 is made up of 13 amino acids. The CDR3 sequence is CASSLSPNQPQHF. DNA of the CDR3: TGTGCCAGCAGTTTATCCCCCAATCAGCCCCAGCATTTT.

The CDR3 coding sequence is TGTGCCAGCAGTATTCAGCGGGGGGGTTACAATGAGCAGTTCTTC. Amino acid sequence: CASSIQRGGYNEQFF. This chain joins TRBV27 and TRBJ2-1, with TRBD2 matching over 10 bases. The CDR3 is 15 residues long. Germline assignment: CDR1 MNHEY and CDR2 SMNVEV (reference sequence). The V segment lost 5 bases and the J segment 4 bases; nucleotides outside the gene matches: 5.

This clonotype was seen at least ten times. This chain links TRBV7-3 with TRBJ2-3; 10 bases match TRBD1. Germline CDR1 reads SGHTA; CDR2 reads FQGTGA. This CDR3 is built from 14 residues. V was clipped by 8 bases and J by 4 bases; unmatched bases: 6. The CDR3 is CASSRDRGPDTQYF. In DNA, the CDR3 is TGTGCCAGCTCTCGGGACAGGGGACCAGATACGCAGTATTTT.

This clonotype has a single count. This chain uses TRBV9 with TRBJ2-3; D gene unclear. V was pared by 0 bases and J by 8 bases, with 13 bases between. Germline-derived CDR1 and CDR2 are SGDLS and YYNGEE. There are 14 residues in the CDR3. CDR3 sequence: CASSVATSGGTQYF. Written as DNA, the CDR3 is TGTGCCAGCAGCGTAGCGACCAGTGGCGGTACGCAGTATTTT.

This clonotype was seen a handful of times. The CDR3 DNA sequence: TGTGCCAGCAGCGCTCTGGCTCATTATGGCTACACCTTC. The encoded protein is CASSALAHYGYTF. The rearrangement joins TRBV7-2 to TRBJ1-2; no definite D call. There are 13 residues in the CDR3. Germline V lookup: CDR1 SGHTA, CDR2 FQGNSA. V shed 5 bases and J shed 5 bases, with 12 bases lying between them.

This clonotype has a single count. The genes are TRBV20-1 and TRBJ2-2; D is unclear. Trimming took 0 bases from V and 4 from J, leaving 15 bases between them. CDR3 length equals 16 residues. The germline V gene has CDR1 DFQATT and CDR2 SNEGSKA (reference sequence). The DNA of the CDR3 is TGCAGTGCTAGAGATTTTGAAGGACCCGTCACCGGGGAGCTGTTTTTT. This encodes CSARDFEGPVTGELFF.

Only a few counts were recorded for this clonotype. V usage is TRBV28 and J usage is TRBJ2-7, with D perhaps assigned TRBD1 or TRBD2 (5 bases each). Germline values: CDR1 MDHEN, CDR2 SYDVKM. V lost 5 bases and J lost 2, with 10 bases in between. This CDR3 is 13 amino acids long. CDR3 protein: CASSGTHPYEQYF. CDR3 coding DNA: TGTGCCAGCAGTGGGACCCACCCCTACGAGCAGTACTTC.

The rearrangement uses TRBV4-2 and TRBJ2-2, with D possibly matching TRBD1 (5 bases). The germline gives CDR1 LGHNA, CDR2 YNFKEQ. The CDR3 is made up of 18 amino acids. With 0 bases removed from V and 0 bases from J, the gap between germline ends came to 14 bases. The chain's CDR3 is CASSQDRVGVSNTGELFF. Here the CDR3 DNA reads TGTGCCAGCAGCCAAGATCGAGTAGGGGTCTCGAACACCGGGGAGCTGTTTTTT.